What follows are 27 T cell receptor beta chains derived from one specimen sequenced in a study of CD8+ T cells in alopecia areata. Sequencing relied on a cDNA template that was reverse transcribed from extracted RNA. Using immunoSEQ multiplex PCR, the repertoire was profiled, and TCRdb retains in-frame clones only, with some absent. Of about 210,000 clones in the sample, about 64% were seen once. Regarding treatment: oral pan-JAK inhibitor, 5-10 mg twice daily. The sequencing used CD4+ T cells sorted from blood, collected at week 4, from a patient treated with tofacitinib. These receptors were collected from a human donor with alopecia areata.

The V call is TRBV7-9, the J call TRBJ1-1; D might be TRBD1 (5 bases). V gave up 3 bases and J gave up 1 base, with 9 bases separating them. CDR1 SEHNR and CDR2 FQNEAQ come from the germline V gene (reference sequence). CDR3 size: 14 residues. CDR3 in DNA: TGTGCCAGCAGCTTCAGGGCGGCGAACACTGAAGCTTTCTTT. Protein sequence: CASSFRAANTEAFF.

This CDR3 is CASSDLAGNYEQYF. In DNA form, the CDR3 reads TGTGCCAGCAGTGACCTAGCGGGGAACTACGAGCAGTACTTC. The chain carries TRBV2 and TRBJ2-7, with 9 bases matching TRBD2. Germline trimming cut 3 bases from V and 3 bases from J; bases unmatched to any gene: 3. This CDR3 contains 14 residues. Germline-derived CDR1 and CDR2 are SNHLY and FYNNEI.

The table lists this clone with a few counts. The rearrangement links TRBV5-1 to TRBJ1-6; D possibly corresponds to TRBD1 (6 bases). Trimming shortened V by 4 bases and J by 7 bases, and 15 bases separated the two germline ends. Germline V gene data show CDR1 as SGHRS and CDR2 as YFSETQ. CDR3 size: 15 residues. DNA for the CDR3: TGCGCCAGCAGCGGAGGAAATACAGGGAATTCACCCCTCCACTTT. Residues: CASSGGNTGNSPLHF.

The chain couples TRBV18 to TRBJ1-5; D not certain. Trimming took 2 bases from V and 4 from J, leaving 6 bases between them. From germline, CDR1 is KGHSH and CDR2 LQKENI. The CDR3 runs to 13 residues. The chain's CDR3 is CASSPGVNQPQHF. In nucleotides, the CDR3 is TGTGCCAGCTCACCAGGGGTAAATCAGCCCCAGCATTTT.

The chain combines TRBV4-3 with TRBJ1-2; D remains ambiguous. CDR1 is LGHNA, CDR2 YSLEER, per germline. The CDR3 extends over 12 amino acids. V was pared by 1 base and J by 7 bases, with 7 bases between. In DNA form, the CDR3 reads TGCGCCAGCAGCCAAGTAGGAGGTGGCTACACCTTC. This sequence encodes CASSQVGGGYTF.

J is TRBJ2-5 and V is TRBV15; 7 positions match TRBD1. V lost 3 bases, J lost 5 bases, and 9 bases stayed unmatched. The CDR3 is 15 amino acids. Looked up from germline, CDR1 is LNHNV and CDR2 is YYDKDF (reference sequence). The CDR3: CATSSRTGVGETQYF. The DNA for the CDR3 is TGTGCCACCAGCAGCCGAACAGGGGTCGGGGAGACCCAGTACTTC.

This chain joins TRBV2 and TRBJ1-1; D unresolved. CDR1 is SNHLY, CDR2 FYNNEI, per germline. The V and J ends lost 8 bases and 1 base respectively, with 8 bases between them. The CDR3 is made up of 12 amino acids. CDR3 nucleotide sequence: TGTGCCAGCGCAAATACGAACACTGAAGCTTTCTTT. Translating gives CASANTNTEAFF.

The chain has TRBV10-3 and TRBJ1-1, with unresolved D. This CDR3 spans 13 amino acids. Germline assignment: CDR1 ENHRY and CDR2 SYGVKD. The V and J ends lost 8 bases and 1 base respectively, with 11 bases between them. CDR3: CAIAVFPNTEAFF. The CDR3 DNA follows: TGTGCCATCGCCGTCTTCCCGAACACTGAAGCTTTCTTT.

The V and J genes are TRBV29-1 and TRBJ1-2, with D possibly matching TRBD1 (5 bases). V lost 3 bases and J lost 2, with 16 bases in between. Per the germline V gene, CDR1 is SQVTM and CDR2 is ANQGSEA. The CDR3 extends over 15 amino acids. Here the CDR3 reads CSVDGQGGTNYGYTF. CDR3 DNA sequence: TGCAGCGTTGATGGGCAGGGAGGCACCAACTATGGCTACACCTTC.

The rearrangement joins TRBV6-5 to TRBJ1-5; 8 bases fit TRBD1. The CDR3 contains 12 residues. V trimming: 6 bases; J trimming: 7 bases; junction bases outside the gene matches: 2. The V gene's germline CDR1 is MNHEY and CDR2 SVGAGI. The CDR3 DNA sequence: TGTGCCAGCAGGACAGGGGTGCAGCCCCAGCATTTT. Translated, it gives CASRTGVQPQHF.

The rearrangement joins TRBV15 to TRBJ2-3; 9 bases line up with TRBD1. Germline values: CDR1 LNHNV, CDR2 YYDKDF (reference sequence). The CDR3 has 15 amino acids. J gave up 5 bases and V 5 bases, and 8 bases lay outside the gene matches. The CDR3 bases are TGTGCCACCAGCGAACCGGGACAGGGAGGAGATACGCAGTATTTT. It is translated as CATSEPGQGGDTQYF.

CDR3 loop: CATSRDNGLDTQYF. The CDR3 bases are TGTGCCACCAGCAGAGATAATGGCCTCGATACGCAGTATTTT. J is TRBJ2-3 and V is TRBV15; D gene ambiguous. Germline V gene sequence: CDR1 LNHNV, CDR2 YYDKDF (reference sequence). This CDR3 region has 14 residues. The V end lost 0 bases, the J end lost 6 bases, and 10 bases lay between the germline ends.

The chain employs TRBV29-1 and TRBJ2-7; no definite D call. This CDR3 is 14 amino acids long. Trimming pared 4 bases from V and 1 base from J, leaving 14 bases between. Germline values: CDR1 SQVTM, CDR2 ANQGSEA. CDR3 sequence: CSVGGKGHSYEQYF. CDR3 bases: TGCAGCGTTGGGGGAAAGGGTCATTCCTACGAGCAGTACTTC.

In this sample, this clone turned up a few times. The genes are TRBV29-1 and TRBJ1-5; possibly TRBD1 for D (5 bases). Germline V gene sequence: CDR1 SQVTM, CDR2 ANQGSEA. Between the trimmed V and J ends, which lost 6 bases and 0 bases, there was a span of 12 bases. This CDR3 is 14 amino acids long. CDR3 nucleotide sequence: TGCAGCGTGGGGGACGCTAGTAGCAATCAGCCCCAGCATTTT. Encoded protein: CSVGDASSNQPQHF.

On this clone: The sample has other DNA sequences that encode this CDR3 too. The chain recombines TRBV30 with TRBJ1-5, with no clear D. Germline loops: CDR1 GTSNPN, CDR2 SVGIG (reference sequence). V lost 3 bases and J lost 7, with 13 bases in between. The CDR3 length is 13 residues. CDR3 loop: CAWSGSEGQPQHF. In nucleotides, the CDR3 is TGTGCCTGGAGCGGCTCTGAAGGGCAGCCCCAGCATTTT.

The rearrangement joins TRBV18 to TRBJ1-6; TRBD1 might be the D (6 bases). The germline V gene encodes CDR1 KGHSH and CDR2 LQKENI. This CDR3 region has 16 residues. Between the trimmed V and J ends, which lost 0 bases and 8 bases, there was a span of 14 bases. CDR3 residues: CASSPPVSKGDSPLHF. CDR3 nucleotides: TGTGCCAGCTCACCACCGGTTTCAAAGGGGGATTCACCCCTCCACTTT.

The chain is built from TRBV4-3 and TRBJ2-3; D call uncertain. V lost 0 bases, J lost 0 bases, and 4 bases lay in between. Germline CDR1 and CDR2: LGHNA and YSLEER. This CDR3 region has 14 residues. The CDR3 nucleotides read TGCGCCAGCAGCCAAGATGCCAGCACAGATACGCAGTATTTT. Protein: CASSQDASTDTQYF.

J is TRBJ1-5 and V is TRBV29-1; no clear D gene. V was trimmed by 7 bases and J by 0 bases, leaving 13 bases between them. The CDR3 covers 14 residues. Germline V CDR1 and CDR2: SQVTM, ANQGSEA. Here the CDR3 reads CSATGGNSNQPQHF. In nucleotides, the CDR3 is TGCAGCGCGACCGGCGGGAATAGCAATCAGCCCCAGCATTTT.

The CDR3 reads CASSSTLIGDTQYF. The CDR3 DNA sequence: TGTGCCAGCAGTTCTACGCTAATCGGAGATACGCAGTATTTT. The chain joins TRBV27 to TRBJ2-3; no clear D. V lost 4 bases and J 5 bases, leaving 13 bases between the germline ends. Per germline, CDR1 MNHEY and CDR2 SMNVEV (reference sequence). This CDR3 is built from 14 residues.

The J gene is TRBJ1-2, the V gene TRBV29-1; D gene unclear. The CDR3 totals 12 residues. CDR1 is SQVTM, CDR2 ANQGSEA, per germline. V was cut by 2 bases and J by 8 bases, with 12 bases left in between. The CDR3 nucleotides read TGCAGCGTTGAAAAAACAGTTGGGGGCTACACCTTC. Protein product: CSVEKTVGGYTF.

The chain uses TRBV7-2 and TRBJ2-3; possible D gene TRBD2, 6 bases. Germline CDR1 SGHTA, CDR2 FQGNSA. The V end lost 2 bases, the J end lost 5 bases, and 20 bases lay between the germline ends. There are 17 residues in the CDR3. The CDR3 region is CASSLIRLDFRGDTQYF. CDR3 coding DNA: TGTGCCAGCAGCTTAATCCGACTAGACTTTCGGGGAGATACGCAGTATTTT.

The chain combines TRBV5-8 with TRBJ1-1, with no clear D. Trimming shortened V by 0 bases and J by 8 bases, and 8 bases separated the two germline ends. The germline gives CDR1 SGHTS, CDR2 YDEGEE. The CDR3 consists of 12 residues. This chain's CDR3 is CASSLAQQEAFF. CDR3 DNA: TGTGCCAGCAGCTTGGCACAGCAGGAAGCTTTCTTT.

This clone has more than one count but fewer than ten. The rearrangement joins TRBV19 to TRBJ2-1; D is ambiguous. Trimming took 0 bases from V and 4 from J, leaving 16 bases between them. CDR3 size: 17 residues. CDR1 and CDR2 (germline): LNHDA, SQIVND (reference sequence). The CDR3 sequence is CASSIEALRSPYNEQFF. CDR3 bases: TGTGCCAGTAGTATAGAGGCACTCCGGTCCCCTTACAATGAGCAGTTCTTC.

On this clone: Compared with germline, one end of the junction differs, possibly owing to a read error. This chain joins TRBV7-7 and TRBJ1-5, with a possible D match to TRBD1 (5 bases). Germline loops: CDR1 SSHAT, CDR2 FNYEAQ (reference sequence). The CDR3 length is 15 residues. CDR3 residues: CASSLVFRGDQPQHF. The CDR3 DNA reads TGTGCTAGCAGCTTAGTTTTCAGAGGGGATCAGCCCCAGCATTTT.

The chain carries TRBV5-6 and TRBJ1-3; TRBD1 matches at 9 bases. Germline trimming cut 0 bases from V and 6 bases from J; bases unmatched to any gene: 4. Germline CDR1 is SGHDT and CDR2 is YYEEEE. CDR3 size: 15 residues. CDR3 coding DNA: TGTGCCAGCAGCTTGGCCGGGACAGGGCCAAACACCATATATTTT. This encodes CASSLAGTGPNTIYF.

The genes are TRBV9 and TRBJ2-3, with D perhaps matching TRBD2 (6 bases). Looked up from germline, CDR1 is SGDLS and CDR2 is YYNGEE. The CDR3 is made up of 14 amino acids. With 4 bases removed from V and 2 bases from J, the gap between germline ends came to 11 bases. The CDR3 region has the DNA TGTGCCAGCAGCCCCGGGGGAGCCACAGATACGCAGTATTTT. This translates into CASSPGGATDTQYF.

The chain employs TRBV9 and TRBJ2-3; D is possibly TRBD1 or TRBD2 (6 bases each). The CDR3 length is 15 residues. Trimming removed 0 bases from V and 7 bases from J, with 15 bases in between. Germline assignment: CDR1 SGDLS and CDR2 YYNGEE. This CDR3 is CASSVATGGTNTQYF. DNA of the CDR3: TGTGCCAGCAGCGTAGCTACAGGCGGGACAAATACGCAGTATTTT.